These T cell receptor beta chains were read from a single sample in a study of cytotoxic CD8 clonotypes in ibrutinib-treated CLL. This table comes from immunoSEQ multiplex PCR, and its TCRdb copy is limited to in-frame clones, with some not included. The profile shows some 130,000 clones, about 76% of them singletons. The source material was PBMCs, sampled after 24 months of ibrutinib treatment. The receptors shown here come from a human donor with chronic lymphocytic leukemia. Each CDR3 is given with its conserved first and last residue. A D gene is named only where the DNA matches it firmly. A clone size is listed for some rows: how often the clone was seen (once, few, many), or a class if it is expanded.

clone size: -; D gene: -; J gene: TRBJ1-3; V gene: TRBV21-1; CDR3 protein: CASSKSSFGGNTIYF; CDR3 DNA: TGTGCCAGCAGCAAATCCTCCTTCGGGGGAAACACCATATATTTT
clone size: -; D gene: -; J gene: TRBJ2-5; V gene: TRBV5-4; CDR3 protein: CASSLWGAGRETQYF; CDR3 DNA: TGTGCCAGCAGCTTGTGGGGGGCCGGGAGAGAGACCCAGTACTTC
clone size: -; D gene: -; J gene: TRBJ2-2; V gene: TRBV9; CDR3 protein: CASSGGTQTTGELFF; CDR3 DNA: TGTGCCAGCAGCGGGGGCACCCAGACCACCGGGGAGCTGTTTTTT
clone size: -; D gene: -; J gene: TRBJ2-7; V gene: TRBV18; CDR3 protein: CASSPPAFREQYF; CDR3 DNA: TGTGCCAGCTCACCACCGGCCTTCCGGGAGCAGTACTTC
clone size: -; D gene: -; J gene: TRBJ1-1; V gene: TRBV18; CDR3 protein: CASSPFERYLGDTEAFF; CDR3 DNA: TGTGCCAGCTCACCTTTCGAGAGGTACTTGGGGGACACTGAAGCTTTCTTT
clone size: -; D gene: TRBD1; J gene: TRBJ2-3; V gene: TRBV30; CDR3 protein: CAWTGQRGDTQYF; CDR3 DNA: TGTGCCTGGACGGGACAGCGCGGGGATACGCAGTATTTT
clone size: -; D gene: -; J gene: TRBJ1-2; V gene: TRBV30; CDR3 protein: CAGGPNYGYTF; CDR3 DNA: TGTGCCGGGGGTCCTAACTATGGCTACACCTTC
clone size: -; D gene: -; J gene: TRBJ1-4; V gene: TRBV2; CDR3 protein: CASSTEEGPGFF; CDR3 DNA: TGTGCCAGCAGCACCGAAGAGGGCCCGGGGTTTTTT
clone size: -; D gene: -; J gene: TRBJ2-3; V gene: TRBV28; CDR3 protein: CASSLGQGLSTDTQYF; CDR3 DNA: TGTGCCAGCAGTTTAGGGCAGGGTCTTAGCACAGATACGCAGTATTTT
clone size: -; D gene: -; J gene: TRBJ2-7; V gene: TRBV11-2; CDR3 protein: CASSYLRRMDEQYF; CDR3 DNA: TGTGCCAGCAGCTACCTACGGCGTATGGACGAGCAGTACTTC
clone size: -; D gene: -; J gene: TRBJ1-1; V gene: TRBV29-1; CDR3 protein: CSARAPQNTEAFF; CDR3 DNA: TGCAGCGCCCGGGCCCCGCAGAACACTGAAGCTTTCTTT
clone size: -; D gene: -; J gene: TRBJ2-5; V gene: TRBV5-1; CDR3 protein: CASSLGATQETQYF; CDR3 DNA: TGCGCCAGCAGCTTGGGCGCTACCCAAGAGACCCAGTACTTC
clone size: -; D gene: TRBD1; J gene: TRBJ1-5; V gene: TRBV5-8; CDR3 protein: CASSRTGGQPQHF; CDR3 DNA: TGTGCCAGCAGCCGAACAGGGGGTCAGCCCCAGCATTTT
clone size: -; D gene: TRBD2; J gene: TRBJ2-3; V gene: TRBV7-9; CDR3 protein: CASSLAGLAGPRADTQYF; CDR3 DNA: TGTGCCAGCAGCTTAGCGGGGCTAGCGGGGCCTAGGGCAGATACGCAGTATTTT
clone size: -; D gene: TRBD2; J gene: TRBJ2-2; V gene: TRBV7-3; CDR3 protein: CASSLAGVDTGELFF; CDR3 DNA: TGTGCCAGCAGCTTAGCGGGAGTAGACACCGGGGAGCTGTTTTTT
clone size: -; D gene: -; J gene: TRBJ2-7; V gene: TRBV6-1; CDR3 protein: CASRGQPSSYEQYF; CDR3 DNA: TGTGCCAGCAGGGGACAACCGAGCTCCTACGAGCAGTACTTC
clone size: -; D gene: TRBD2; J gene: TRBJ2-1; V gene: TRBV5-1; CDR3 protein: CASSLGGRTYNEQFF; CDR3 DNA: TGCGCCAGCAGCTTGGGCGGGAGGACCTACAATGAGCAGTTCTTC
clone size: -; D gene: TRBD1; J gene: TRBJ1-2; V gene: TRBV6-5; CDR3 protein: CASSYGQGWGGYTF; CDR3 DNA: TGTGCCAGCAGTTACGGACAGGGATGGGGCGGCTACACCTTC
clone size: -; D gene: TRBD1; J gene: TRBJ1-5; V gene: TRBV10-1; CDR3 protein: CASRGQTTGSGTYSNQPQHF; CDR3 DNA: TGCGCCAGCAGGGGCCAAACGACAGGGTCGGGGACTTATAGCAATCAGCCCCAGCATTTT
clone size: -; D gene: TRBD1; J gene: TRBJ1-2; V gene: TRBV14; CDR3 protein: CASSQVSGGNYGYTF; CDR3 DNA: TGTGCCAGCAGCCAAGTTTCAGGGGGCAACTATGGCTACACCTTC
clone size: -; D gene: -; J gene: TRBJ1-2; V gene: TRBV7-2; CDR3 protein: CASSPQGPQGGGYTF; CDR3 DNA: TGTGCCAGCAGCCCGCAGGGCCCGCAGGGAGGAGGCTACACCTTC
clone size: -; D gene: -; J gene: TRBJ2-3; V gene: TRBV28; CDR3 protein: CASSFGDTQYF; CDR3 DNA: TGTGCCAGCAGTTTTGGAGATACGCAGTATTTT
clone size: once; D gene: -; J gene: TRBJ2-3; V gene: TRBV9; CDR3 protein: CASSPQSDTQYF; CDR3 DNA: TGTGCCAGCAGCCCCCAGTCAGATACGCAGTATTTT
clone size: -; D gene: TRBD1; J gene: TRBJ2-2; V gene: TRBV11-3; CDR3 protein: CASSPTGVNTGELFF; CDR3 DNA: TGTGCCAGCAGTCCAACAGGGGTCAACACCGGGGAGCTGTTTTTT
clone size: few; D gene: -; J gene: TRBJ2-2; V gene: TRBV2; CDR3 protein: CASSEEGPELFF; CDR3 DNA: TGTGCCAGCAGTGAAGAGGGACCGGAGCTGTTTTTT
clone size: -; D gene: -; J gene: TRBJ2-1; V gene: TRBV11-2; CDR3 protein: CASSPPGPLSGSYNEQFF; CDR3 DNA: TGTGCCAGCAGCCCACCGGGACCCCTATCGGGCTCCTACAATGAGCAGTTCTTC
clone size: few; D gene: -; J gene: TRBJ2-1; V gene: TRBV4-1; CDR3 protein: CASSQMDLIHYNEQFF; CDR3 DNA: TGCGCCAGCAGCCAAATGGACCTCATCCACTACAATGAGCAGTTCTTC
clone size: -; D gene: TRBD1; J gene: TRBJ2-1; V gene: TRBV14; CDR3 protein: CASSQDWVDRDGNEQFF; CDR3 DNA: TGTGCCAGCAGCCAAGATTGGGTGGACAGGGATGGGAATGAGCAGTTCTTC
clone size: -; D gene: -; J gene: TRBJ2-4; V gene: TRBV5-1; CDR3 protein: CASSLTVGENIQYF; CDR3 DNA: TGCGCCAGCAGCTTGACAGTCGGCGAAAACATTCAGTACTTC